The 3 T cell receptor beta chains below come from one sample, sequenced in a study of cytomegalovirus exposure and HLA in healthy donors. It was with 60 Vbeta and 13 Jbeta primers that the PCR ran. Method: immunoSEQ multiplex PCR; TCRdb's copy keeps in-frame clones and lacks some. The table lists approximately 88,000 clones, around 64% of them singletons, with approximately 3% in the top ten. Specimen: PBMCs. These receptors were taken from a man between 60 and 75 years old in good health and CMV-seronegative.

The rearrangement uses TRBV7-2 and TRBJ2-7; D possibly corresponds to TRBD1 (6 bases). The germline CDR1 and CDR2 sequences are SGHTA and FQGNSA. The CDR3 covers 14 residues. Trimming removed 6 bases at V and 6 bases at J, with 18 bases between. CDR3: CASRLGAGAGEQYF. The CDR3 DNA reads TGTGCCAGCAGGCTTGGGGCAGGGGCTGGCGAGCAGTACTTC.

The rearrangement links TRBV6-1 to TRBJ2-3; 12 nucleotides line up with TRBD2. The CDR3 totals 18 residues. CDR1 and CDR2 from the germline V gene are MNHNS and SASEGT. J was trimmed by 2 bases and V by 4 bases; bases with no gene match: 10. DNA of the CDR3: TGTGCCAGCAGTGGTCTAGCGGGAGGGCCCAGGATCACAGATACGCAGTATTTT. The encoded protein is CASSGLAGGPRITDTQYF.

The chain is built from TRBV19 and TRBJ2-5; a weak D match, TRBD1 (5 bases). The CDR3 runs 15 residues. CDR1 is LNHDA, CDR2 SQIVND, per germline (reference sequence). V dropped 3 bases and J dropped 2 bases, with 13 bases sitting between them. This CDR3 is CASSMKRKGQETQYF. CDR3 in DNA: TGTGCCAGTAGTATGAAAAGAAAGGGGCAAGAGACCCAGTACTTC.